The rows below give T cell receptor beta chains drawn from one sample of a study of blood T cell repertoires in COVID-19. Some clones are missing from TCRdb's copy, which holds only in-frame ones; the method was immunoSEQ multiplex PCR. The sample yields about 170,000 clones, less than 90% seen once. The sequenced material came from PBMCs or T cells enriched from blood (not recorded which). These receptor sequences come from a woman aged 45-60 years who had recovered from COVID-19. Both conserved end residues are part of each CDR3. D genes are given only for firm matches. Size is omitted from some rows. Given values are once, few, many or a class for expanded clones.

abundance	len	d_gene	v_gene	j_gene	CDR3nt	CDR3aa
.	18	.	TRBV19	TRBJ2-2	TGTGCCAGTAGTCAGTTTCGGGCCGGGGGATTCGGTGCCGGGGAGCTGTTTTTT	CASSQFRAGGFGAGELFF
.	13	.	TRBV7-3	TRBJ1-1	TGTGCCAGCAGCGCCCAGCGATACACTGAAGCTTTCTTT	CASSAQRYTEAFF
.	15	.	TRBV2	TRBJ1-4	TGTGCCAGCAGACCTACGCAGGTCGTCAATGAAAAACTGTTTTTT	CASRPTQVVNEKLFF
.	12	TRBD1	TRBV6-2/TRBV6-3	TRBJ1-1	TGTGCCAGCAGTTTCCTACAGGGGAAAGCTTTCTTT	CASSFLQGKAFF
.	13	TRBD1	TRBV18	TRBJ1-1	TGTGCCAGCTCACACGACAGGGCCGCTGAAGCTTTCTTT	CASSHDRAAEAFF
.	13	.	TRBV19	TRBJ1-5	TGTGCCAGTACCGACAGCCGCAATCAGCCCCAGCATTTT	CASTDSRNQPQHF
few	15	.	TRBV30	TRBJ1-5	TGTGCCTGGAGTATGGGCACCAATAGCAATCAGCCCCAGCATTTT	CAWSMGTNSNQPQHF
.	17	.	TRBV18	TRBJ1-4	TGTGCCAGCTCACCTGATGTCCCCGTTACGAGGGATGAAAAACTGTTTTTT	CASSPDVPVTRDEKLFF
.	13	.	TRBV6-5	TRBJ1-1	TGTGCCAGCAGTTACCCCGGAACAGGCGAAGCTTTCTTT	CASSYPGTGEAFF
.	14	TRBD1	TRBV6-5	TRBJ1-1	TGTGCCAGCAGTTGGGGACAGGGAGGTACTGAAGCTTTCTTT	CASSWGQGGTEAFF
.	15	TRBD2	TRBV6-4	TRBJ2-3	TGTGCCAGCAGTTCGAGCGGGGGGGCAACAGATACGCAGTATTTT	CASSSSGGATDTQYF
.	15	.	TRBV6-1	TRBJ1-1	TGTGCCAGCAGTGAACGAGTCCATATGAACACTGAAGCTTTCTTT	CASSERVHMNTEAFF
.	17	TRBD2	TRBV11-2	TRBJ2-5	TGTGCCAGCAGCCCCCCAATGACTAGCGGGAGGAGAGAGACCCAGTACTTC	CASSPPMTSGRRETQYF
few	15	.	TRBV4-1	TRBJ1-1	TGCGCCAGCAGCCATCCCGGGACAATGAACACTGAAGCTTTCTTT	CASSHPGTMNTEAFF
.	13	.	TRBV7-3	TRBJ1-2	TGTGCCAGCAGCGAAAATGCGGTATGGGGCTACACCTTC	CASSENAVWGYTF
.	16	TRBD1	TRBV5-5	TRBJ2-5	TGTGCCAGCAGCTTGGGCGGGACAGGAGGTCAGGAGACCCAGTACTTC	CASSLGGTGGQETQYF
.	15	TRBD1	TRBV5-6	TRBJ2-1	TGTGCCAGCAGCTTGGTGGGACAGGGGTACAATGAGCAGTTCTTC	CASSLVGQGYNEQFF
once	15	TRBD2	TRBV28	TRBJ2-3	TGTGCCAGCAGTGTCCAGCGGGGGGCGGGCGATACGCAGTATTTT	CASSVQRGAGDTQYF
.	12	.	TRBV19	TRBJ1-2	TGTGCCAGTAGTCACAGGGAGAGTGGCTACACCTTC	CASSHRESGYTF
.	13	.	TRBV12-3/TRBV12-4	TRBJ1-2	TGTGCCAGCAGTTTCTACAGGGACTATGGCTACACCTTC	CASSFYRDYGYTF
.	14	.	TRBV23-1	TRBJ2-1	TGCGCCAGCCTCTATGCGGATCGGGGTGATGAGCAGTTCTTC	CASLYADRGDEQFF
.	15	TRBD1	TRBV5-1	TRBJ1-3	TGCGCCAGCAGCTTGTGGGACAGCTCTGGAAACACCATATATTTT	CASSLWDSSGNTIYF
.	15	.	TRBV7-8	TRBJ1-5	TGTGCCAGCAGCTTGAGAGGAAATAGCAATCAGCCCCAGCATTTT	CASSLRGNSNQPQHF
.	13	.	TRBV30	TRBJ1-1	TGTGCCTGGAGTCAGGGTTCTTGGACTGAAGCTTTCTTT	CAWSQGSWTEAFF
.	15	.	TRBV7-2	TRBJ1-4	TGTGCCAGCAGCCCCCTTCTTGTCTCAGGGGAAAAACTGTTTTTT	CASSPLLVSGEKLFF
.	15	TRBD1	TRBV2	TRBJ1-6	TGTGCCAGCACTGGGCAGGGGGTTATGGATTCACCCCTCCACTTT	CASTGQGVMDSPLHF
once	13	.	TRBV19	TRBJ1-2	TGTGCCCTAGGTGACCGGCGGAACTATGGCTACACCTTC	CALGDRRNYGYTF
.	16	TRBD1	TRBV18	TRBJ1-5	TGTGCCAGCTCACCACGGACAGGGGTGAATTATCAGCCCCAGCATTTT	CASSPRTGVNYQPQHF
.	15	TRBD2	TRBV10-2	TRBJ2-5	TGCGCCAGCAGCGCCCCTAGCGGGAGGGAAGAGACCCAGTACTTC	CASSAPSGREETQYF
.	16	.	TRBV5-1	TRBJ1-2	TGCGCCAGCAGCTTGGGCTTGCAGGTTGTTGACTATGGCTACACCTTC	CASSLGLQVVDYGYTF
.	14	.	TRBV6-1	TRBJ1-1	TGTGCCAGCAGTGAACGGGGGGGCGGCACTGAAGCTTTCTTT	CASSERGGGTEAFF
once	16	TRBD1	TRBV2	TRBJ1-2	TGTGCCAGCAGTGGGACCCCGACAGGGGGCGACTATGGCTACACCTTC	CASSGTPTGGDYGYTF